A selection of T cell receptor beta chains follows, all from one sample in a study of PD-1 blockade in classical Hodgkin lymphoma. Sequencing was performed with immunoSEQ multiplex PCR; in TCRdb, only in-frame clones are kept and a portion is missing. The sample shows some 90,000 clones, about three quarters of them seen only once. This sample comprised peripheral blood mononuclear cells (PBMCs), obtained before the fourth cycle of nivolumab. The receptors were gathered from a human donor with classical Hodgkin lymphoma. Each CDR3 is given with its conserved first and last residue. The order of the fields is D gene, clone size, V gene, J gene, CDR3 protein, CDR3 DNA. D genes are given only for firm matches. A clone size is listed for some rows: how often the clone was seen (once, few, many), or a class if it is expanded.

>-|few|TRBV6-5|TRBJ2-7
CASSYSGGLYEQYF
TGTGCCAGCAGTTACTCGGGGGGGCTCTACGAGCAGTACTTC
>-|-|TRBV11-3|TRBJ1-1
CASSQEAGYTEAFF
TGTGCCAGCAGCCAAGAGGCAGGGTACACTGAAGCTTTCTTT
>TRBD2|-|TRBV7-2|TRBJ2-3
CASSPRTSGATDTQYF
TGTGCCAGCAGCCCCCGGACTAGCGGGGCCACAGATACGCAGTATTTT
>TRBD2|-|TRBV19|TRBJ2-2
CASSTLTSGYTGELFF
TGTGCCAGTAGTACCCTCACTAGCGGTTACACCGGGGAGCTGTTTTTT
>-|once|TRBV7-9|TRBJ1-4
CASSLGGYSTNEKLFF
TGTGCCAGCAGCTTAGGAGGCTATTCAACTAATGAAAAACTGTTTTTT
>-|-|TRBV10-3|TRBJ1-2
CAIRGQSFPNGYTF
TGTGCCATCAGAGGACAGTCTTTTCCCAATGGCTACACCTTC
>TRBD1|-|TRBV29-1|TRBJ2-7
CSVVDRVSYEQYF
TGCAGCGTTGTGGACAGGGTATCGTACGAGCAGTACTTC
>TRBD2|-|TRBV7-9|TRBJ2-7
CASSLPGPAGSYEQYF
TGTGCCAGCAGCTTACCCGGGCCAGCGGGGTCCTACGAGCAGTACTTC
>TRBD2|-|TRBV5-8|TRBJ2-3
CASSLGLAGTTDTQYF
TGTGCCAGCAGCTTAGGACTAGCGGGGACCACAGATACGCAGTATTTT
>-|-|TRBV5-6|TRBJ2-1
CASSVNNEQFF
TGTGCCAGCAGCGTAAACAATGAGCAGTTCTTC
>-|-|TRBV19|TRBJ1-2
CASSVDAPYGYTF
TGTGCCAGTAGTGTAGACGCCCCATATGGCTACACCTTC
>-|-|TRBV7-3|TRBJ2-2
CASSEGQPTGELFF
TGTGCCAGCAGCGAAGGACAGCCCACCGGGGAGCTGTTTTTT
>-|many|TRBV13|TRBJ1-3
CASSLGLNGNTIYF
TGTGCCAGCAGCTTGGGGCTGAATGGAAACACCATATATTTT
>-|-|TRBV29-1|TRBJ2-3
CSVGSDTQYF
TGCAGCGTTGGCTCCGATACGCAGTATTTT
>-|-|TRBV5-5|TRBJ2-1
CASSRVGGPYEQFF
TGTGCCAGCAGCCGGGTGGGAGGACCCTATGAGCAGTTCTTC
>TRBD1|-|TRBV2|TRBJ1-1
CASSRQGMNTEAFF
TGTGCCAGCTCTCGACAGGGCATGAACACTGAAGCTTTCTTT
>TRBD2|-|TRBV7-2|TRBJ2-2
CASSLEVTSGSTGELFF
TGTGCCAGCAGCTTAGAGGTGACTAGCGGGAGCACCGGGGAGCTGTTTTTT
>-|-|TRBV9|TRBJ2-6
CASSVGKGGLRGANVLTF
TGTGCCAGCAGCGTAGGTAAAGGGGGTTTGCGTGGGGCCAACGTCCTGACTTTC
>TRBD2|few|TRBV7-3|TRBJ2-3
CASSSGLAGGPQYF
TGTGCCAGCAGCTCCGGACTAGCGGGAGGGCCCCAGTATTTT
>-|few|TRBV18|TRBJ1-3
CASTPAQGSSGNTIYF
TGTGCCAGCACACCCGCCCAGGGCAGCTCTGGAAACACCATATATTTT
>TRBD2|-|TRBV6-5|TRBJ2-3
CASSFRGGGADTQYF
TGTGCCAGCAGTTTCCGCGGCGGGGGTGCAGATACGCAGTATTTT
>-|-|TRBV5-5|TRBJ2-3
CASSLGATDTQYF
TGTGCCAGCAGCTTGGGAGCCACAGATACGCAGTATTTT
>-|-|TRBV18|TRBJ2-5
CASSQRLGETQYF
TGTGCCAGCTCACAAAGACTGGGGGAGACCCAGTACTTC
>TRBD1|few|TRBV30|TRBJ2-5
CAWSGDRGLETQYF
TGTGCCTGGAGCGGGGACAGGGGGCTAGAGACCCAGTACTTC
>-|-|TRBV18|TRBJ1-1
CASSPPMGQPHTEAFF
TGTGCCAGCTCACCACCCATGGGCCAACCCCACACTGAAGCTTTCTTT
>-|-|TRBV19|TRBJ1-5
CASSRDRNQPQHF
TGTGCCAGTAGTCGAGACAGGAATCAGCCCCAGCATTTT
>-|-|TRBV7-9|TRBJ2-5
CASSLAPDSQETQYF
TGTGCCAGCAGCTTAGCACCAGACAGTCAAGAGACCCAGTACTTC
>-|-|TRBV6-1|TRBJ1-2
CASSVIVENYGYTF
TGTGCCAGCAGTGTGATAGTGGAAAACTATGGCTACACCTTC
>-|few|TRBV11-2|TRBJ1-6
CASSASGVYNSPLHF
TGTGCCAGCAGCGCCTCAGGGGTGTATAATTCACCCCTCCACTTT
>-|-|TRBV4-2|TRBJ1-5
CASSQETGWGNQPQHF
TGTGCCAGCAGCCAAGAAACAGGGTGGGGAAATCAGCCCCAGCATTTT